This T cell receptor (beta chain) is drawn from a study of cytomegalovirus exposure and HLA in healthy donors. As regards this clone: The target antigen is unknown. The germline gene is not matched at one end of the junction; a read error may be the cause.

Study results and limitations: A highly shared variant cluster was judged a likely technical artifact. Relative to equally common others, HLA-associated TCR beta chains showed greater clonal expansion in a later analysis. Among TCR beta chains, those listed as cytomegalovirus-associated numbered over 150.

The PCR was carried out with 60 Vbeta primers and 13 Jbeta primers. The protocol was immunoSEQ multiplex PCR, while the TCRdb copy is restricted to in-frame clones and leaves out a portion. The sample shows approximately 190,000 clones, roughly 77% of them seen only once. CDR3 length equals 12 residues. Germline values: CDR1 SQVTM, CDR2 ANQGSEA. Sequenced input: PBMCs. The rearrangement uses TRBV29-1 and TRBJ1-1; D is undetermined. The sequence was obtained from a man in his forties in good health and CMV-seropositive. CDR3 sequence reads: CSVEEGWREGTF. Here the CDR3 DNA reads TGCAGCGTTGAAGAAGGGTGGCGGGAGGGTACCTTT.